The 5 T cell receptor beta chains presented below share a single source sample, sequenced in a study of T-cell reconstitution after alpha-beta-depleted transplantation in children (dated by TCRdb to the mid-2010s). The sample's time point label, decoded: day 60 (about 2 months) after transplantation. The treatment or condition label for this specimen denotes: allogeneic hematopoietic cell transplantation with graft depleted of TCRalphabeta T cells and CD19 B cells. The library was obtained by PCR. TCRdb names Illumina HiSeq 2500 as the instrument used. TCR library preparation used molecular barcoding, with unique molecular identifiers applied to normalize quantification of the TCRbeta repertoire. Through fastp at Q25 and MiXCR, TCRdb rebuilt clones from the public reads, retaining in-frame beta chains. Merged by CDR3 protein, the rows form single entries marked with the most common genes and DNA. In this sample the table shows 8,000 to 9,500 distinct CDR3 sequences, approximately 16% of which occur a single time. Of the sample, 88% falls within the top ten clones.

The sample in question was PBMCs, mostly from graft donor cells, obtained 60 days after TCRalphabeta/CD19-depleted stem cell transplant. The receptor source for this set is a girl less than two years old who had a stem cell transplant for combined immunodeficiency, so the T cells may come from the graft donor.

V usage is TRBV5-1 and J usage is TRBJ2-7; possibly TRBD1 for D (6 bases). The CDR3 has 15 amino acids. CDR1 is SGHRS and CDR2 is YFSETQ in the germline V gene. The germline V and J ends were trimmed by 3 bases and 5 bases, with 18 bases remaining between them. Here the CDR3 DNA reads TGCGCCAGCAGCTCAAACAGGGTGGGGTTCGACGAGCAGTACTTC. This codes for CASSSNRVGFDEQYF.

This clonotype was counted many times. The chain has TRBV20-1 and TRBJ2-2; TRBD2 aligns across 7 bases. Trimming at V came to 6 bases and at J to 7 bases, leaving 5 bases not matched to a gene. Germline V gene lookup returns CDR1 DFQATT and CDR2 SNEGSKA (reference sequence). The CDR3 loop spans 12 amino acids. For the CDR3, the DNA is TGCAGTGCGAGCGGGAATGGCGGGGAGCTGTTTTTT. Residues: CSASGNGGELFF.

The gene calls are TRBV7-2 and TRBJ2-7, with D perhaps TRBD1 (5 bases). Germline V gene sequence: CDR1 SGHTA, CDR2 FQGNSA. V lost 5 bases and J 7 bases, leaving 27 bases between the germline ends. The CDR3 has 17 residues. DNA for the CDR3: TGTGCCAGCAGCCCCCCCTTATGGGCAGGGCGATTGAATGAGCAGTACTTC. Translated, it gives CASSPPLWAGRLNEQYF.

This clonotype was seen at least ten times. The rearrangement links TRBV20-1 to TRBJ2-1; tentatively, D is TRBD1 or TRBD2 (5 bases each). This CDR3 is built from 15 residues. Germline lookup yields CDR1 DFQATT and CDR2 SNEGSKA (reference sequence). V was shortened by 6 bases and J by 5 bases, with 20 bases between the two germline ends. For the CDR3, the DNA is TGCAGTGCCGGCACAGTACAGTGGGGGAACAATGAGCAGTTCTTC. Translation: CSAGTVQWGNNEQFF.

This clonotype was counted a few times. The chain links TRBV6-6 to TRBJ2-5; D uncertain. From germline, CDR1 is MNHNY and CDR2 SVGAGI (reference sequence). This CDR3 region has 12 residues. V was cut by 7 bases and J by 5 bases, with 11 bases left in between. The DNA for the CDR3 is TGTGCCAGCAATACGTGGGGTGAGACCCAGTACTTC. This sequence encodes CASNTWGETQYF.